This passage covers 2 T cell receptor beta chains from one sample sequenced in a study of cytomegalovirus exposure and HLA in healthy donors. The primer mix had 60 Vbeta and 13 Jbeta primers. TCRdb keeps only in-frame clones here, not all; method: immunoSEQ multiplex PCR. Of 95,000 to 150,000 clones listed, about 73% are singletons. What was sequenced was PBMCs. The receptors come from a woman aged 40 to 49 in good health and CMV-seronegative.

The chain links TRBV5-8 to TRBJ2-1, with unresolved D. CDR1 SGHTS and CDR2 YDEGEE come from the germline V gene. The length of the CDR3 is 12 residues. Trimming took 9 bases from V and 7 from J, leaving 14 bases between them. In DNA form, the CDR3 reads TGTGCCACCCGACTCGGCTGGAATGAGCAGTTCTTC. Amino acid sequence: CATRLGWNEQFF.

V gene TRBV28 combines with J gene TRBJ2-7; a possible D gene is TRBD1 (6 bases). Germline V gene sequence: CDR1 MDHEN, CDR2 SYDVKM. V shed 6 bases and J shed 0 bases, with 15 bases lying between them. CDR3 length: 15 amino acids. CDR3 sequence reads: CASSITGQSSYEQYF. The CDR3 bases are TGTGCCAGCAGCATCACAGGGCAAAGCTCCTACGAGCAGTACTTC.